Below are 18 T cell receptor beta chains sequenced from a single sample in a study of control samples from healthy donors and cancer patients. Using immunoSEQ multiplex PCR, the repertoire was profiled, and TCRdb retains in-frame clones only, with some absent. The sample gives 100,000 to 150,000 clones, roughly 87% of which show up once; roughly 1.9% is in the top ten. Sequencing was carried out using blood. The receptors originated from a man between 18 and 29 years old in good health.

The rearrangement links TRBV6-6 to TRBJ2-6, with 7 positions matching TRBD1. This CDR3 is built from 15 residues. Per germline, CDR1 MNHNY and CDR2 SVGAGI (reference sequence). J gave up 2 bases and V 6 bases, and 4 bases lay outside the gene matches. The CDR3 nucleotides are TGTGCCAGCAGGCTCACAGGGGCTGGGGCCAACGTCCTGACTTTC. Its translation: CASRLTGAGANVLTF.

J is TRBJ1-4 and V is TRBV11-2, with D perhaps matching TRBD1 (6 bases). The germline CDR1 and CDR2 sequences are SGHAT and FQNNGV. The V end was cut by 2 bases, the J end by 8 bases, with 18 bases between. The CDR3 is made up of 16 amino acids. CDR3 region: CASSLNTLSRGEKLFF. DNA of the CDR3: TGTGCCAGCAGCTTAAATACCCTTTCGAGGGGGGAAAAACTGTTTTTT.

This clone showed up just a few times. The chain uses TRBV5-4 and TRBJ1-6; D perhaps matches TRBD1 (5 bases). CDR3 length: 14 residues. V was cut by 3 bases and J by 7 bases, with 11 bases left in between. Germline CDR1 SGHNT, CDR2 YYREEE (reference sequence). The CDR3: CASSWWNRNSPLHF. As DNA, the CDR3 is TGTGCCAGCAGCTGGTGGAACAGGAATTCACCCCTCCACTTT.

The chain uses TRBV12-5 and TRBJ2-1; 8 bases are a match to TRBD2. The CDR3 has 15 amino acids. V shed 3 bases and J 8 bases; nucleotides not matched to a gene: 9. Germline CDR1 reads LGHNT; CDR2 reads FRNRAP. The CDR3 protein is CASGFHGLAGDEQFF. The CDR3 nucleotides read TGTGCTAGTGGTTTTCACGGACTAGCTGGGGATGAGCAGTTCTTC.

This clone is a singleton in its sample. The chain uses TRBV29-1 and TRBJ1-5; 8 bases are shared with TRBD1. V shed 7 bases and J 3 bases; nucleotides not matched to a gene: 5. The germline CDR1 and CDR2 sequences are SQVTM and ANQGSEA. The CDR3 extends over 13 amino acids. The CDR3 loop reads CSAWTGINQPQHF. CDR3 in DNA: TGCAGCGCCTGGACAGGGATCAATCAGCCCCAGCATTTT.

This chain connects TRBV6-5 to TRBJ1-3; D uncertain. This CDR3 has 15 residues. Germline V gene data show CDR1 as MNHEY and CDR2 as SVGAGI. Trimming shortened V by 6 bases and J by 2 bases, and 14 bases separated the two germline ends. DNA of the CDR3: TGTGCCAGCAGGTTGACGGAGGGAACTGGAAACACCATATATTTT. This sequence encodes CASRLTEGTGNTIYF.

In its sample, this clone was seen once. This chain joins TRBV27 and TRBJ2-1; 13 nucleotides agree with TRBD2. V lost 6 bases, J lost 10 bases, and 9 bases stayed unmatched. The length of the CDR3 is 15 residues. The V gene's germline CDR1 is MNHEY and CDR2 SMNVEV (reference sequence). CDR3 sequence (DNA): TGTGCCAGCAGGAGAGGGACTAGCGGGACCACGGAGCAGTTCTTC. This translates into CASRRGTSGTTEQFF.

The genes are TRBV25-1 and TRBJ2-3; 9 bases line up with TRBD1. The J segment lost 6 bases and the V segment lost 5 bases, leaving 6 bases of the junction unmatched. The CDR3 has 14 amino acids. Germline V gene lookup returns CDR1 MGHDK and CDR2 SYGVNS. The CDR3 region is CASSRGTGYDTQYF. In DNA form, the CDR3 reads TGTGCCAGCAGTCGAGGGACAGGGTACGATACGCAGTATTTT.

The chain carries TRBV27 and TRBJ2-3; 9 nucleotides agree with TRBD2. The CDR3 is 16 residues long. With V trimmed by 3 bases and J by 6 bases, 10 bases remained unmatched. CDR1 is MNHEY, CDR2 SMNVEV, per germline (reference sequence). The CDR3 DNA reads TGTGCCAGCAGTTTCCTCGGCGGGAGGGCGGGGGATACGCAGTATTTT. This codes for CASSFLGGRAGDTQYF.

This clone was seen many times. The chain joins TRBV6-6 to TRBJ1-3; D perhaps matches TRBD1 (5 bases). Trimming pared 7 bases from V and 6 bases from J, leaving 7 bases between. The germline CDR1 and CDR2 sequences are MNHNY and SVGAGI (reference sequence). There are 11 residues in the CDR3. CDR3 residues: CASIRENTIYF. DNA for the CDR3: TGTGCCAGCATCAGGGAAAACACCATATATTTT.

The chain joins TRBV11-3 to TRBJ2-2; weak D call: TRBD2 (6 bases). Germline loops: CDR1 SGHNT, CDR2 YENEEA. V lost 4 bases and J lost 1, with 10 bases in between. CDR3 size: 15 residues. CDR3 sequence: CASSYGTLNTGELFF. The CDR3 DNA reads TGTGCCAGCAGCTACGGGACTCTGAACACCGGGGAGCTGTTTTTT. The full variable domain, completed using reference TRBV11-3 and TRBJ2-2, is EAGVVQSPRYKIIEKKQPVAFWCNPISGHNTLYWYLQNLGQGPELLIRYENEEAVDDSQLPKDRFSAERLKGVDSTLKIQPAELGDSAVYLCASSYGTLNTGELFFGEGSRLTVL.

The chain couples TRBV18 to TRBJ2-2, with a weak D call TRBD1 (6 bases). V shed 0 bases and J shed 3 bases, with 11 bases lying between them. Germline V gene data show CDR1 as KGHSH and CDR2 as LQKENI. This CDR3 spans 16 amino acids. CDR3 in amino acids: CASSPPWTVDTGELFF. The CDR3 nucleotides read TGTGCCAGCTCACCACCATGGACAGTCGACACCGGGGAGCTGTTTTTT.

The genes are TRBV7-9 and TRBJ1-4; D remains unclear. CDR3 size: 14 residues. Germline CDR1 is SEHNR and CDR2 is FQNEAQ (reference sequence). The V and J ends lost 1 base and 11 bases respectively, with 14 bases between them. The CDR3 region is CASSLVGRKDKLFF. The CDR3 DNA reads TGTGCCAGCAGCTTAGTTGGCAGAAAAGATAAACTGTTTTTT.

V is TRBV18 and J is TRBJ2-1, with 10 bases fitting TRBD2. CDR1 KGHSH and CDR2 LQKENI come from the germline V gene. With 6 bases clipped from V and 2 bases from J, the junction kept 4 bases outside the gene matches. This CDR3 is 15 amino acids long. CDR3 coding DNA: TGTGCCAGCTCCTCGGGACTAGCGACCTACAATGAGCAGTTCTTC. Amino acids: CASSSGLATYNEQFF.

The chain links TRBV5-1 to TRBJ2-6; D not resolved. Looked up from germline, CDR1 is SGHRS and CDR2 is YFSETQ. The CDR3 loop spans 16 amino acids. The germline V and J ends were trimmed by 0 bases and 0 bases, with 7 bases remaining between them. CDR3 DNA: TGCGCCAGCAGCTTGGAGTCGCTCTCTGGGGCCAACGTCCTGACTTTC. This sequence encodes CASSLESLSGANVLTF.

The V and J genes are TRBV3-1 (or the pseudogene TRBV3-2) and TRBJ2-1; the match to TRBD2 covers 7 bases. The CDR3 contains 12 residues. Germline V gene data show CDR1 as LGHDT and CDR2 as YNNKEL (reference sequence). V shed 6 bases and J 9 bases; nucleotides not matched to a gene: 5. In DNA, the CDR3 is TGTGCCAGCAGTGATGTAGCGGGTGAGCAGTTCTTC. Encoded protein: CASSDVAGEQFF.

The chain is built from TRBV28 and TRBJ1-5, with no clear D. The CDR3 runs to 17 residues. Germline loops: CDR1 MDHEN, CDR2 SYDVKM. V dropped 0 bases and J dropped 0 bases, with 12 bases sitting between them. Written as DNA, the CDR3 is TGTGCCAGCAGTTTATGGAGAGGGAGTTATAGCAATCAGCCCCAGCATTTT. Its translation is CASSLWRGSYSNQPQHF.

The chain joins TRBV3-1 (or the pseudogene TRBV3-2) to TRBJ1-4; the D gene is possibly TRBD1 (5 bases). Trimming pared 0 bases from V and 4 bases from J, leaving 18 bases between. CDR3 length: 18 residues. CDR1 and CDR2 from the germline V gene are LGHDT and YNNKEL (reference sequence). The CDR3 DNA reads TGTGCCAGCAGCCAAGATGTCCCAGGGAGACGATTTAATGAAAAACTGTTTTTT. Translating gives CASSQDVPGRRFNEKLFF.